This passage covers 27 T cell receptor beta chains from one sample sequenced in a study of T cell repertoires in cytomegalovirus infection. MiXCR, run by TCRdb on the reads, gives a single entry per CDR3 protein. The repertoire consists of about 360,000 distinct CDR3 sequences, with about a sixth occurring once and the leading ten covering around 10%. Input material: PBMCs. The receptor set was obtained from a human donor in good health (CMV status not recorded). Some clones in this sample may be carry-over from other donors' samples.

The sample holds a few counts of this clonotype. In DNA form, the CDR3 reads TGTGCCAGCAGAAGCTCTATAACAGATACGCAGTATTTT. Protein product: CASRSSITDTQYF. V gene TRBV6-4 combines with J gene TRBJ2-3; D gene uncertain. The CDR3 has 13 residues. Per the germline V gene, CDR1 is MRHNA and CDR2 is SNTAGT. The V gene lost 6 bases and the J gene lost 3 bases, with 10 bases spanning the gap.

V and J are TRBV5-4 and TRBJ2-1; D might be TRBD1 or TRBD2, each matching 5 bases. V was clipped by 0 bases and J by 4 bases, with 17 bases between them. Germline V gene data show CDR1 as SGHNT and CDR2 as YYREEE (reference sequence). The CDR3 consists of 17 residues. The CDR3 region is CASSLASRDPVYNEQFF. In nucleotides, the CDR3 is TGTGCCAGCAGCTTGGCGTCCCGGGACCCGGTATACAATGAGCAGTTCTTC.

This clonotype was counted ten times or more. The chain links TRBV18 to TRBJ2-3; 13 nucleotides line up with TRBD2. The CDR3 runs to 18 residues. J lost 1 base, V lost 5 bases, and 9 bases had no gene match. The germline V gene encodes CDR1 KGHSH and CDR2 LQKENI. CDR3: CASSSRTSGGTGTDTQYF. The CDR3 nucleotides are TGTGCCAGCTCATCCCGGACTAGCGGGGGAACGGGCACAGATACGCAGTATTTT.

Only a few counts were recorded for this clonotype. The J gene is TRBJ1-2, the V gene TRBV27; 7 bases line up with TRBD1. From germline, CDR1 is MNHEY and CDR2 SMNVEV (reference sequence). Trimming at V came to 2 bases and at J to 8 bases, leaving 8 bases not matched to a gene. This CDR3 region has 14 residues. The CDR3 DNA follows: TGTGCCAGCAGTTTAAGGGGACAGAGGCGGGGCTACACCTTC. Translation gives CASSLRGQRRGYTF.

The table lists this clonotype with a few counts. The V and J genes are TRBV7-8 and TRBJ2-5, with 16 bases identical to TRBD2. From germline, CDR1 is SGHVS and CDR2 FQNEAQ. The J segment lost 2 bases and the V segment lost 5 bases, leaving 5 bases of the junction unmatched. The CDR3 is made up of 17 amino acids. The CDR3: CASSEPGLAGGQETQYF. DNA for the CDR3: TGTGCCAGCAGCGAACCGGGACTAGCGGGAGGGCAAGAGACCCAGTACTTC.

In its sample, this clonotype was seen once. Here the CDR3 reads CASSAVGTEAFF. The CDR3 DNA reads TGTGCCAGCAGCGCCGTGGGTACTGAAGCTTTCTTT. This chain links TRBV9 with TRBJ1-1; D call uncertain. This CDR3 has 12 amino acids. V shed 3 bases and J shed 5 bases, with 8 bases lying between them. Germline loops: CDR1 SGDLS, CDR2 YYNGEE. The variable domain in full, completed from reference TRBV9 and TRBJ1-1, reads DSGVTQTPKHLITATGQRVTLRCSPRSGDLSVYWYQQSLDQGLQFLIQYYNGEERAKGNILERFSAQQFPDLHSELNLSSLELGDSALYFCASSAVGTEAFFGQGTRLTVV.

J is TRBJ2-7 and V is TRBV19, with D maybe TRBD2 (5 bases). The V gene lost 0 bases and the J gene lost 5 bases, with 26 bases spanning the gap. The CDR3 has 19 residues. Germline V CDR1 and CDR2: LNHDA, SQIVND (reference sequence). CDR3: CASSIETPLSSGKRHEQYF. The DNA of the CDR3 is TGTGCCAGTAGTATAGAGACACCCCTCTCCTCCGGGAAGAGACACGAGCAGTACTTC.

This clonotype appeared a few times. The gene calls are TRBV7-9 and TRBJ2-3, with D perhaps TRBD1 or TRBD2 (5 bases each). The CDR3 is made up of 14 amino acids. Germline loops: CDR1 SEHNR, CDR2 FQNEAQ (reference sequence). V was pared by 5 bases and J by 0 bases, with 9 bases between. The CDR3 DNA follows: TGTGCCAGCAGCGGATGGGACAGCACAGATACGCAGTATTTT. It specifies CASSGWDSTDTQYF.

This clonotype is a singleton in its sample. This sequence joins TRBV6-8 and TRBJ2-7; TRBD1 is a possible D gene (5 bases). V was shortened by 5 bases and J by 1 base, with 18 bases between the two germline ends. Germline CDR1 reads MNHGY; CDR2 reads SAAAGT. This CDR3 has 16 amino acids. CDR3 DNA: TGTGCCAGCAGTGGATCCAGGGCACAGGCTTCCTACGAGCAGTACTTC. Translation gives CASSGSRAQASYEQYF.

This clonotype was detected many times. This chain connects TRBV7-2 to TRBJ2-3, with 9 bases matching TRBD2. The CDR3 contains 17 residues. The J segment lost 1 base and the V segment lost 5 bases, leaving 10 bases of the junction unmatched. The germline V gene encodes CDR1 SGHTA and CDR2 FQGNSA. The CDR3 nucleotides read TGTGCCAGCAGCCCCCGAGGCGGGAGGGTAGGCACAGATACGCAGTATTTT. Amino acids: CASSPRGGRVGTDTQYF.

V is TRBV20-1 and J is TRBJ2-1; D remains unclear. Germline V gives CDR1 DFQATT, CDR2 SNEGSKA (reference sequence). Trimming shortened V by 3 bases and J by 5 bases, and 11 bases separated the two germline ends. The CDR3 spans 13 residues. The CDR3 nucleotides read TGCAGTGCTAGTGGTCCGACACACAATGAGCAGTTCTTC. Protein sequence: CSASGPTHNEQFF.

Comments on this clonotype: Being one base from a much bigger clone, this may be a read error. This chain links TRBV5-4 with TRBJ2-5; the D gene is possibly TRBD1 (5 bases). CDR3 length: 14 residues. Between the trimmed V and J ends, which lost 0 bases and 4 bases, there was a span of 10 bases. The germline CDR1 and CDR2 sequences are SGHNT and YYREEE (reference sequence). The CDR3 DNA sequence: TGTGCCAGCAGCTTGGGTGGCAGGGCAGAGACCCAGTACTTC. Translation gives CASSLGGRAETQYF.

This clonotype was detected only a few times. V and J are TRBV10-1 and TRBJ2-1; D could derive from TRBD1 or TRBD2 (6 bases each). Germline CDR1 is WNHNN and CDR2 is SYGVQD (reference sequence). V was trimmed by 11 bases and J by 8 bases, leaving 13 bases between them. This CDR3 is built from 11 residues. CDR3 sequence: CAGVRGDEQFF. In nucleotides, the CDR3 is TGCGCCGGAGTAAGGGGGGATGAGCAGTTCTTC.

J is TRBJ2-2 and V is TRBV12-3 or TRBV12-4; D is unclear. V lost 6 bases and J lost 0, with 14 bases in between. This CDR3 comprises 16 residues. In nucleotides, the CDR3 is TGTGCCAGCAGCTCCGCCCCGTCTTCGAACACCGGGGAGCTGTTTTTT. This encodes CASSSAPSSNTGELFF.

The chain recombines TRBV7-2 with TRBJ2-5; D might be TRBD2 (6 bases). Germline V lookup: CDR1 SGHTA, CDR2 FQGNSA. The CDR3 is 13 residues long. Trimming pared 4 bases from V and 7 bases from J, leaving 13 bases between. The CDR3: CASSYGTRGTQYF. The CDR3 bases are TGTGCCAGCAGCTACGGGACTCGTGGGACCCAGTACTTC. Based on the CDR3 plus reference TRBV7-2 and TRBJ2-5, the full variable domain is GAGVSQSPSNKVTEKGKDVELRCDPISGHTALYWYRQSLGQGLEFLIYFQGNSAPDKSGLPSDRFSAERTGGSVSTLTIQRTQQEDSAVYLCASSYGTRGTQYFGPGTRLLVL.

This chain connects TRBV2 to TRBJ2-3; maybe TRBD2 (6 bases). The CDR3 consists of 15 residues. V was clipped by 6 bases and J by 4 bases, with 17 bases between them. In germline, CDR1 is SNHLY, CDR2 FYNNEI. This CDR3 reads CASSQRLEASDTQYF. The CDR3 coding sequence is TGTGCCAGCAGCCAACGACTAGAGGCGTCAGATACGCAGTATTTT.

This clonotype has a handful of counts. CDR3 DNA sequence: TGTGCCACCACCAAGGGAAGCTCCTACAATGAGCAGTTCTTC. Protein sequence: CATTKGSSYNEQFF. The rearrangement links TRBV19 to TRBJ2-1; D ambiguous. Trimming removed 10 bases from V and 0 bases from J, with 13 bases in between. CDR1 is LNHDA and CDR2 is SQIVND in the germline V gene (reference sequence). The CDR3 length is 14 residues.

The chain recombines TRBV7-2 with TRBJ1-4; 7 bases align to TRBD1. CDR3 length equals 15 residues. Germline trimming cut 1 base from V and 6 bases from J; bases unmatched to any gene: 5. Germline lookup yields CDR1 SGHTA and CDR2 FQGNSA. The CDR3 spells CASSLVGTVDEKLFF. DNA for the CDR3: TGTGCCAGCAGCTTAGTCGGGACAGTGGATGAAAAACTGTTTTTT.

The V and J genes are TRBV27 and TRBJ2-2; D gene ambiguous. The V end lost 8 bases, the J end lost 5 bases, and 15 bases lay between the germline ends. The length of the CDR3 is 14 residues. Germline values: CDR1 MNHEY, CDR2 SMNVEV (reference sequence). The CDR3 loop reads CASSGRWNTGELFF. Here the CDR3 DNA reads TGTGCCAGCTCCGGAAGGTGGAATACCGGGGAGCTGTTTTTT.

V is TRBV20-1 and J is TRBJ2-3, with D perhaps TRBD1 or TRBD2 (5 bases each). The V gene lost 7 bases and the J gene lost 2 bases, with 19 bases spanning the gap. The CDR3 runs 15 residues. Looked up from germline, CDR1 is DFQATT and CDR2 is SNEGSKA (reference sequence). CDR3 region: CSVGIGHGNTDTQYF. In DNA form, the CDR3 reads TGCAGTGTGGGGATCGGACACGGGAACACAGATACGCAGTATTTT.

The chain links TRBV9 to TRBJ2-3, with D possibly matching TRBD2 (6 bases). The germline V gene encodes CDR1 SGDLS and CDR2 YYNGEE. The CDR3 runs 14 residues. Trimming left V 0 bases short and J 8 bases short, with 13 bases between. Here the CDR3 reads CASSVGPVGGTQYF. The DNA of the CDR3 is TGTGCCAGCAGCGTAGGGCCCGTGGGGGGTACGCAGTATTTT.

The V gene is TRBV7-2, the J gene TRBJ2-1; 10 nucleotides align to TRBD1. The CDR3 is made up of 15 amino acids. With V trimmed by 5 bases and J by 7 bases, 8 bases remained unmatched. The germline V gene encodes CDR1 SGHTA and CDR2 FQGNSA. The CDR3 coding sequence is TGTGCCAGCAGCCAGGGACAGGGGCGCAGGAATGAGCAGTTCTTC. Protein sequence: CASSQGQGRRNEQFF.

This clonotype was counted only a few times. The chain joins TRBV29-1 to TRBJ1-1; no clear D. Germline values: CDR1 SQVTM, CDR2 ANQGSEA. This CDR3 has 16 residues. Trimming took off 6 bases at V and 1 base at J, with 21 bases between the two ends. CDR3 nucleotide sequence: TGCAGCGTGGACGAGAGATCCGGGAACGAGAACACTGAAGCTTTCTTT. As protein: CSVDERSGNENTEAFF.

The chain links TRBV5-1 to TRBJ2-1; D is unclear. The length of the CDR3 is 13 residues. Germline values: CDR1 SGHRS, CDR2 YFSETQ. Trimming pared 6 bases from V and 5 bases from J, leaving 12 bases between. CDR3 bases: TGCGCCAGCACCTCCGACAACGACAATGAGCAGTTCTTC. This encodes CASTSDNDNEQFF.

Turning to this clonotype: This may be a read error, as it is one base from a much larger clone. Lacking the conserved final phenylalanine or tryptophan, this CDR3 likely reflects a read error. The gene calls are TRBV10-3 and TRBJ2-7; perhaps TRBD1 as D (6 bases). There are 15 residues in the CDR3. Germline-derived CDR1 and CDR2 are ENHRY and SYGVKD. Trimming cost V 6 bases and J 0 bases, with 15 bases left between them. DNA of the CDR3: TGTGCCATCAGGAAGGACAGCTTAAACTCCTACGAGCAGTACTAC. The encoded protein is CAIRKDSLNSYEQYY.

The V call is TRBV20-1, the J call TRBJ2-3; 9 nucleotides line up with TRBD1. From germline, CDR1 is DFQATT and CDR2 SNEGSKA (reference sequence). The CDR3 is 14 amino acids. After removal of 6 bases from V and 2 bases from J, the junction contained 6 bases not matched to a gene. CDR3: CSARYRGHTDTQYF. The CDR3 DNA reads TGCAGTGCCCGTTACAGGGGGCACACAGATACGCAGTATTTT.

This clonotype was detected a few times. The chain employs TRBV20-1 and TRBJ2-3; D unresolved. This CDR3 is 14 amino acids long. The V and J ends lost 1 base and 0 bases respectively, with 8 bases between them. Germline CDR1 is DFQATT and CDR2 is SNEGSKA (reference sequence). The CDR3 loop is CSARVLVSTDTQYF. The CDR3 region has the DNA TGCAGTGCTAGAGTGCTGGTTAGCACAGATACGCAGTATTTT.